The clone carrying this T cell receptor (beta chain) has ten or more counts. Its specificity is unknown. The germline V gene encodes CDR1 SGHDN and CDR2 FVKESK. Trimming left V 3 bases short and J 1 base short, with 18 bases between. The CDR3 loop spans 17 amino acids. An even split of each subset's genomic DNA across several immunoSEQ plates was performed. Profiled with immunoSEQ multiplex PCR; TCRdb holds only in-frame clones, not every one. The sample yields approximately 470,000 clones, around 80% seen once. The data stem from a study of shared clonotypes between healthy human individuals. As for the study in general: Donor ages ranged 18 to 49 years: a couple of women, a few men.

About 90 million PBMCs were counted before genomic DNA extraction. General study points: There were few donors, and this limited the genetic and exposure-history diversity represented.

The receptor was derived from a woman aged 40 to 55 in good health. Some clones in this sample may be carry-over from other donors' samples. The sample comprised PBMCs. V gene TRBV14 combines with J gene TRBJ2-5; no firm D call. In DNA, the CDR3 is TGTGCCAGCAGCCAGAGAAGGAGAGGCCCGACCCAAGAGACCCAGTACTTC. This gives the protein CASSQRRRGPTQETQYF.